This entry is about one T cell receptor beta chain. The data are from a study of blood T cell repertoires in COVID-19. TCRdb's table, derived via immunoSEQ multiplex PCR, lists solely in-frame clones and lacks some. The table lists some 320,000 clones, around nine tenths of them singletons. Material for sequencing was PBMCs or T cells enriched from blood (not recorded which). This receptor was identified in a woman younger than 45 who had been exposed to COVID-19.

CDR3: CASSSPTTGRDGYTF. CDR3 nucleotides: TGTGCCAGCAGTTCCCCAACCACAGGGCGGGATGGCTACACCTTC. The V gene is TRBV28, the J gene TRBJ1-2, with a weak D call TRBD1 (6 bases). CDR3 length: 15 amino acids. CDR1 and CDR2 (germline): MDHEN, SYDVKM. V was cut by 4 bases and J by 6 bases, with 18 bases left in between.